This entry features one T cell receptor (beta chain) sequence. Its matching antigen is unknown. This entry is derived from a study of T cell responses to AZD1222 COVID-19 vaccine. General observations from the study: Clonal diversity was possibly underestimated, and white British individuals and females predominated among donors.

The method was immunoSEQ multiplex PCR; TCRdb's version includes in-frame clones alone and lacks a portion of them. This sample has around 110,000 clones, with roughly 90% found just once. The V gene's germline CDR1 is MNHNY and CDR2 SVGAGI (reference sequence). This CDR3 is built from 15 residues. Trimming cost V 5 bases and J 10 bases, with 18 bases left between them. The clonotype originates from an adult who received the AZD1222 COVID-19 vaccine. This chain connects TRBV6-6 to TRBJ1-6; D gene unclear. Material: peripheral blood, obtained 28 days after the second AZD1222 dose. The CDR3 region is CASSTYRTVESPLHF. CDR3 nucleotide sequence: TGTGCCAGCAGTACCTACCGGACTGTTGAATCACCCCTCCACTTT.